This TCR beta chain comes out of a study of T-cell memory formation after mild COVID-19. Study outcomes and limitations: Contracting clones, day 15 to 85, had balanced CD4/CD8, and later expanders favored CD4+.

Remarks on this clonotype: Its specificity is unknown.

From the 5' RACE reads, TCRdb called clonotypes with MiXCR, one entry per CDR3 protein. Among under 400,000 distinct CDR3 sequences listed, around 21% were seen once. This receptor was identified in an adult woman who had mild COVID-19 (a few samples of this study predate the infection). Cell type and time point are not known. Sequences were obtained from PBMCs or a T cell subset sorted from them (not recorded which).

CDR3: CSARPPGGGTDTQYF. CDR3 nucleotide sequence: TGCAGTGCTAGACCCCCCGGGGGTGGCACAGATACGCAGTATTTT. The chain joins TRBV20-1 to TRBJ2-3; D possibly corresponds to TRBD2 (6 bases). The CDR3 loop spans 15 amino acids. V was pared by 2 bases and J by 1 base, with 13 bases between. Germline V gene sequence: CDR1 DFQATT, CDR2 SNEGSKA (reference sequence).